The entry below describes one TCR beta chain. The sample comes from a study of T cells in Graves' hyperthyroidism and ophthalmopathy. Trimming pared 2 bases from V and 4 bases from J, leaving 9 bases between. This CDR3 is 14 amino acids long. In germline, CDR1 is SGHKS, CDR2 YYEKEE (reference sequence). RNA transcripts yielded amplified TCR beta CDR3 regions. HTBI primers were employed in a first-round RT-PCR of the TCR CDR3. TCRdb used MiXCR to reprocess the multiplex PCR reads, holding one entry per CDR3 protein. The sample includes about 410,000 distinct CDR3 sequences, about 14% of them seen just once.

The sequenced sample was blood. This TCR was sampled from a woman aged 25 to 39 with Graves' ophthalmopathy. This sequence joins TRBV5-5 and TRBJ2-2; D call uncertain. The CDR3 loop is CASSLVPSTGELFF. The CDR3 coding sequence is TGTGCCAGCAGCTTAGTTCCTAGCACCGGGGAGCTGTTTTTT.